A single sample is the source of the 2 T cell receptor beta chains below, sequenced in a study of cytomegalovirus exposure and HLA in healthy donors. The PCR employed 60 Vbeta primers together with 13 Jbeta primers. TCRdb's copy holds only in-frame clones and misses some; the assay was immunoSEQ multiplex PCR. Among around 200,000 clones, 75% to 90% were seen once, and the ten largest hold 0.6% to 0.7%. Sequenced input: PBMCs. The source is a boy aged 10-17 years in good health and CMV-seronegative.

V is TRBV5-4 and J is TRBJ1-2; D ambiguous. The CDR3 totals 16 residues. Trimming shortened V by 2 bases and J by 2 bases, and 16 bases separated the two germline ends. Germline CDR1 and CDR2: SGHNT and YYREEE (reference sequence). As DNA, the CDR3 is TGTGCCAGCAGCTTCGGAAGGGTGGCGGGGAACTATGGCTACACCTTC. As protein: CASSFGRVAGNYGYTF.

This clone was observed a handful of times. The V gene is TRBV10-3, the J gene TRBJ2-1; tentative D call: TRBD1 (5 bases). The germline V gene encodes CDR1 ENHRY and CDR2 SYGVKD. The CDR3 length is 17 residues. The germline V and J ends were trimmed by 6 bases and 0 bases, with 18 bases remaining between them. In DNA form, the CDR3 reads TGTGCCATCAGGGTGCCTTCGAGAGACAGCTCCTACAATGAGCAGTTCTTC. The encoded protein is CAIRVPSRDSSYNEQFF.